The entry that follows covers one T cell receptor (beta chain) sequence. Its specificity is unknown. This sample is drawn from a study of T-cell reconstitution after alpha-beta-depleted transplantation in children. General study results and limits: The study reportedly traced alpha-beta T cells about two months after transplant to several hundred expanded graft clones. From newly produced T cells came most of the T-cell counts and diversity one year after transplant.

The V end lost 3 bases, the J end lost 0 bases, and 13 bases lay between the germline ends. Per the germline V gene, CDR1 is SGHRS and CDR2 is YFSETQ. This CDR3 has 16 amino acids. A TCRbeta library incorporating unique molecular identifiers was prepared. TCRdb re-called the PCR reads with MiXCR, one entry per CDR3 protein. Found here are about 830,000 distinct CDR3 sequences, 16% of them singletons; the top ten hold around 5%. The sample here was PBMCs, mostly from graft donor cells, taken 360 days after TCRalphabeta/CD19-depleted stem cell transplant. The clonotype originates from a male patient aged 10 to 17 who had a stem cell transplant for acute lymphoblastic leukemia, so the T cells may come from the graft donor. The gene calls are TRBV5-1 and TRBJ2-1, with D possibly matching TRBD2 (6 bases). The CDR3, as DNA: TGCGCCAGCAGCTCGCCGCGGGACGCCTCCTACAATGAGCAGTTCTTC. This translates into CASSSPRDASYNEQFF.